This is a list of T cell receptor beta chains from one sample in a study of T cell changes during pregnancy in multiple sclerosis. Repertoires were generated with immunoSEQ multiplex PCR, while TCRdb's copy carries only in-frame clones and drops some. Here the sample spans tens of thousands of clones, 86% being singletons. The specimen comprised CD8+ T cells from peripheral blood mononuclear cells, sampled in the first trimester of pregnancy. These receptors were obtained from a female donor in good health, enrolled as a control in a pregnancy study. Each CDR3 is given with its conserved first and last residue. Each record gives: D gene, J gene, V gene, CDR3 DNA, CDR3 protein. A D gene is named only where the DNA matches it firmly.

>NA|TRBJ1-4|TRBV2
TGTGCCAGCAGTGGGGTCAGCGGAGAAAAACTGTTTTTT
CASSGVSGEKLFF
>NA|TRBJ1-2|TRBV27
TGTGCCAGCAACCCCCGAGGGCGTCCCTATGGCTACACCTTC
CASNPRGRPYGYTF
>NA|TRBJ2-7|TRBV7-9
TGTGCCAGCAGCTTAGCCACCTACGAGCAGTACTTC
CASSLATYEQYF
>NA|TRBJ1-6|TRBV7-8
TGTGCCAGCAGCTTAGTGTGGGCAGATCTTAATTCACCCCTCCACTTT
CASSLVWADLNSPLHF
>NA|TRBJ2-2|TRBV10-3
TGTGCCATCATGACCGGGGCGAACACCGGGGAGCTGTTTTTT
CAIMTGANTGELFF
>NA|TRBJ1-4|TRBV6-5
TGTGCCAGCAGCCATACTCCTTCCCCTAATGAAAAACTGTTTTTT
CASSHTPSPNEKLFF
>TRBD2|TRBJ2-7|TRBV28
TGTGCCAGCAGTCCTCTAGCGGGGGAGCTATACGAGCAGTACTTC
CASSPLAGELYEQYF
>TRBD2|TRBJ2-3|TRBV7-6
TGTGCCAGCAGCTTAGCGGGGCGGGGGAGGGACACAGATACGCAGTATTTT
CASSLAGRGRDTDTQYF
>NA|TRBJ2-5|TRBV11-2
TGTGCCAGCAGCTTTAGCGGCCCGTACCAAGAGACCCAGTACTTC
CASSFSGPYQETQYF
>TRBD1|TRBJ2-7|TRBV4-2
TGTGCCAGCAGTCTGGACAGGGGCCCTTACGAGCAGTACTTC
CASSLDRGPYEQYF